The present entry profiles one T cell receptor beta chain with its context. Antigen unknown. CDR1 is LGHNA, CDR2 YNFKEQ, per germline. The V gene lost 4 bases and the J gene lost 5 bases, with 11 bases spanning the gap. CDR3 length: 13 amino acids. These data are taken from a study of T cells after yellow fever vaccination. At the level of the study: Fractions containing few cells were prepared with SMART-Seq v4 Ultra Low Input.

Study-level results: Clones that expanded after primary vaccination mostly reappeared after the booster (roughly 96% CD4, about 91% CD8).

The 5'RACE template-switching step produced TCR cDNA and added a universal primer site and UMIs. From the 5' RACE reads, TCRdb called clonotypes with MiXCR, one entry per CDR3 protein. The table has some 560,000 distinct CDR3 sequences, around 16% seen once; the top ten hold 17%. The V call is TRBV4-2, the J call TRBJ2-5; no clear D. The sample was PBMCs, taken 4 to 5 days after the first yellow fever vaccination. This TCR was sampled from a man aged 18 to 30 who received the YFV17D yellow fever vaccine. The CDR3 protein is CASSPEARETQYF. CDR3 DNA sequence: TGTGCCAGCAGCCCCGAGGCGAGGGAGACCCAGTACTTC.